These 10 T cell receptor beta chains were all obtained from the same sample, sequenced in a study of T cell responses to AZD1222 COVID-19 vaccine. Measured with immunoSEQ multiplex PCR; TCRdb has only the in-frame clones, and not every one. Of about 120,000 clones detected, roughly 90% appear once; the ten largest clones hold 4% to 4.5%. Sequencing used peripheral blood, obtained 28 days after the second dose of the MenACWY control vaccine. These receptors all stem from an adult who received the MenACWY meningococcal vaccine as a control.

The chain joins TRBV28 to TRBJ1-3; D remains unclear. CDR1 is MDHEN, CDR2 SYDVKM, per germline. The length of the CDR3 is 11 residues. V lost 7 bases and J lost 3, with 4 bases in between. The CDR3 is CASTLGNTIYF. CDR3 coding DNA: TGTGCCAGCACCCTTGGAAACACCATATATTTT.

The chain is built from TRBV19 and TRBJ2-5; TRBD2 matches at 10 bases. Germline CDR1 and CDR2: LNHDA and SQIVND (reference sequence). This CDR3 has 14 amino acids. V gave up 7 bases and J gave up 1 base; unmatched junction bases: 3. The CDR3 loop reads CASKQREGQETQYF. The CDR3 region has the DNA TGTGCCAGTAAGCAGCGGGAGGGCCAAGAGACCCAGTACTTC.

The chain joins TRBV28 to TRBJ1-4; D is unresolved. The CDR3 is 17 residues long. With 1 base removed from V and 0 bases from J, the gap between germline ends came to 12 bases. Germline loops: CDR1 MDHEN, CDR2 SYDVKM. CDR3 loop: CASSLSGLTSTNEKLFF. CDR3 nucleotide sequence: TGTGCCAGCAGTTTATCTGGTTTGACGTCAACTAATGAAAAACTGTTTTTT.

The CDR3 DNA reads TGTGCCAGCAGTGAGGAGGGGGCGGGTGGCACTGAAGCTTTCTTT. It codes for CASSEEGAGGTEAFF. The chain combines TRBV6-1 with TRBJ1-1, with TRBD1 matching 7 bases. The CDR3 is 15 residues long. Trimming at V came to 3 bases and at J to 4 bases, leaving 8 bases not matched to a gene. Germline CDR1 reads MNHNS; CDR2 reads SASEGT.

This chain joins TRBV9 and TRBJ2-4; TRBD1 aligns across 8 bases. V was clipped by 3 bases and J by 6 bases; unmatched bases: 8. This CDR3 is built from 15 residues. The germline V gene has CDR1 SGDLS and CDR2 YYNGEE. The CDR3 nucleotides read TGTGCCAGCAGCGAGAGGACAGGGCGGGGAAACATTCAGTACTTC. Its protein product is CASSERTGRGNIQYF.

The rearrangement uses TRBV4-3 and TRBJ2-5; D gene ambiguous. The CDR3 consists of 14 residues. V gave up 1 base and J gave up 6 bases, with 12 bases separating them. CDR1 is LGHNA and CDR2 is YSLEER in the germline V gene. The CDR3 loop is CASSQVGPEQTQYF. CDR3 in DNA: TGCGCCAGCAGCCAAGTGGGCCCCGAGCAGACCCAGTACTTC.

The rearrangement joins TRBV18 to TRBJ2-7; D is ambiguous. CDR1 and CDR2 from the germline V gene are KGHSH and LQKENI. The CDR3 contains 13 residues. V shed 3 bases and J shed 0 bases, with 6 bases lying between them. The CDR3 sequence is CASSPSSSYEQYF. The CDR3 DNA sequence: TGTGCCAGCTCACCGAGTAGCTCCTACGAGCAGTACTTC.

The chain has TRBV14 and TRBJ1-2; D gene unclear. Per the germline V gene, CDR1 is SGHDN and CDR2 is FVKESK. With 4 bases removed from V and 3 bases from J, the gap between germline ends came to 9 bases. This CDR3 has 13 amino acids. The CDR3 sequence: CASSPRGYYGYTF. DNA for the CDR3: TGTGCCAGCAGCCCTAGAGGGTACTATGGCTACACCTTC.

The rearrangement links TRBV27 to TRBJ2-5; D is perhaps TRBD1 (7 bases). Trimming took 2 bases from V and 3 from J, leaving 16 bases between them. This CDR3 has 16 residues. The germline CDR1 and CDR2 sequences are MNHEY and SMNVEV (reference sequence). In DNA, the CDR3 is TGTGCCAGCAGTTTAAATGCAGGGGGGTTGGAAGAGACCCAGTACTTC. Translation gives CASSLNAGGLEETQYF.

This chain links TRBV9 with TRBJ2-5, with a tentative D call TRBD2 (6 bases). Germline V gene lookup returns CDR1 SGDLS and CDR2 YYNGEE. V lost 4 bases to trimming and J lost 5 bases, with 15 bases between them. The CDR3 totals 14 residues. CDR3 loop: CASSLGLQPETQYF. In nucleotides, the CDR3 is TGTGCCAGCAGCCTGGGACTCCAACCGGAGACCCAGTACTTC. Together with reference TRBV9 and TRBJ2-5, the CDR3 gives the full variable domain: DSGVTQTPKHLITATGQRVTLRCSPRSGDLSVYWYQQSLDQGLQFLIQYYNGEERAKGNILERFSAQQFPDLHSELNLSSLELGDSALYFCASSLGLQPETQYFGPGTRLLVL.